This T cell receptor beta chain was identified in a study of Graves' ophthalmopathy and Graves' hyperthyroidism. Whole-study context: At initial diagnosis, peripheral blood was obtained, and this preceded any treatment. Study-level results: With a specificity of just over 72% and a sensitivity of approximately 68%, the model predicted ophthalmopathy progression. Among expanded thyroid clonotypes above 0.001 frequency, most also occurred in blood.

It was on clinical symptoms, serum thyroxine, TRAb, thyroid ultrasound and orbital computed tomography that diagnosis relied. Germline loops: CDR1 MNHEY, CDR2 SMNVEV (reference sequence). CDR3 length: 15 amino acids. V was pared by 2 bases and J by 3 bases, with 4 bases of the junction left unmatched. Of note for this clonotype: Its antigen is still unknown.

As the template, RNA transcripts were used to amplify TCR beta CDR3 regions. HTBI-primed RT-PCR formed the first round, and a multiplex PCR formed the second. TCRdb redid the calling of the multiplex PCR reads with MiXCR, one entry per CDR3 protein. The sample lists roughly 400,000 distinct CDR3 sequences, around 17% occurring once. The source material was peripheral blood. This chain uses TRBV27 with TRBJ2-7; 10 nucleotides align to TRBD2. This receptor was identified in a woman between 18 and 29 years old with Graves' ophthalmopathy. As DNA, the CDR3 is TGTGCCAGCAGTTTAGGGACTAGCGAATTCTACGAGCAGTACTTC. Encoded protein: CASSLGTSEFYEQYF.